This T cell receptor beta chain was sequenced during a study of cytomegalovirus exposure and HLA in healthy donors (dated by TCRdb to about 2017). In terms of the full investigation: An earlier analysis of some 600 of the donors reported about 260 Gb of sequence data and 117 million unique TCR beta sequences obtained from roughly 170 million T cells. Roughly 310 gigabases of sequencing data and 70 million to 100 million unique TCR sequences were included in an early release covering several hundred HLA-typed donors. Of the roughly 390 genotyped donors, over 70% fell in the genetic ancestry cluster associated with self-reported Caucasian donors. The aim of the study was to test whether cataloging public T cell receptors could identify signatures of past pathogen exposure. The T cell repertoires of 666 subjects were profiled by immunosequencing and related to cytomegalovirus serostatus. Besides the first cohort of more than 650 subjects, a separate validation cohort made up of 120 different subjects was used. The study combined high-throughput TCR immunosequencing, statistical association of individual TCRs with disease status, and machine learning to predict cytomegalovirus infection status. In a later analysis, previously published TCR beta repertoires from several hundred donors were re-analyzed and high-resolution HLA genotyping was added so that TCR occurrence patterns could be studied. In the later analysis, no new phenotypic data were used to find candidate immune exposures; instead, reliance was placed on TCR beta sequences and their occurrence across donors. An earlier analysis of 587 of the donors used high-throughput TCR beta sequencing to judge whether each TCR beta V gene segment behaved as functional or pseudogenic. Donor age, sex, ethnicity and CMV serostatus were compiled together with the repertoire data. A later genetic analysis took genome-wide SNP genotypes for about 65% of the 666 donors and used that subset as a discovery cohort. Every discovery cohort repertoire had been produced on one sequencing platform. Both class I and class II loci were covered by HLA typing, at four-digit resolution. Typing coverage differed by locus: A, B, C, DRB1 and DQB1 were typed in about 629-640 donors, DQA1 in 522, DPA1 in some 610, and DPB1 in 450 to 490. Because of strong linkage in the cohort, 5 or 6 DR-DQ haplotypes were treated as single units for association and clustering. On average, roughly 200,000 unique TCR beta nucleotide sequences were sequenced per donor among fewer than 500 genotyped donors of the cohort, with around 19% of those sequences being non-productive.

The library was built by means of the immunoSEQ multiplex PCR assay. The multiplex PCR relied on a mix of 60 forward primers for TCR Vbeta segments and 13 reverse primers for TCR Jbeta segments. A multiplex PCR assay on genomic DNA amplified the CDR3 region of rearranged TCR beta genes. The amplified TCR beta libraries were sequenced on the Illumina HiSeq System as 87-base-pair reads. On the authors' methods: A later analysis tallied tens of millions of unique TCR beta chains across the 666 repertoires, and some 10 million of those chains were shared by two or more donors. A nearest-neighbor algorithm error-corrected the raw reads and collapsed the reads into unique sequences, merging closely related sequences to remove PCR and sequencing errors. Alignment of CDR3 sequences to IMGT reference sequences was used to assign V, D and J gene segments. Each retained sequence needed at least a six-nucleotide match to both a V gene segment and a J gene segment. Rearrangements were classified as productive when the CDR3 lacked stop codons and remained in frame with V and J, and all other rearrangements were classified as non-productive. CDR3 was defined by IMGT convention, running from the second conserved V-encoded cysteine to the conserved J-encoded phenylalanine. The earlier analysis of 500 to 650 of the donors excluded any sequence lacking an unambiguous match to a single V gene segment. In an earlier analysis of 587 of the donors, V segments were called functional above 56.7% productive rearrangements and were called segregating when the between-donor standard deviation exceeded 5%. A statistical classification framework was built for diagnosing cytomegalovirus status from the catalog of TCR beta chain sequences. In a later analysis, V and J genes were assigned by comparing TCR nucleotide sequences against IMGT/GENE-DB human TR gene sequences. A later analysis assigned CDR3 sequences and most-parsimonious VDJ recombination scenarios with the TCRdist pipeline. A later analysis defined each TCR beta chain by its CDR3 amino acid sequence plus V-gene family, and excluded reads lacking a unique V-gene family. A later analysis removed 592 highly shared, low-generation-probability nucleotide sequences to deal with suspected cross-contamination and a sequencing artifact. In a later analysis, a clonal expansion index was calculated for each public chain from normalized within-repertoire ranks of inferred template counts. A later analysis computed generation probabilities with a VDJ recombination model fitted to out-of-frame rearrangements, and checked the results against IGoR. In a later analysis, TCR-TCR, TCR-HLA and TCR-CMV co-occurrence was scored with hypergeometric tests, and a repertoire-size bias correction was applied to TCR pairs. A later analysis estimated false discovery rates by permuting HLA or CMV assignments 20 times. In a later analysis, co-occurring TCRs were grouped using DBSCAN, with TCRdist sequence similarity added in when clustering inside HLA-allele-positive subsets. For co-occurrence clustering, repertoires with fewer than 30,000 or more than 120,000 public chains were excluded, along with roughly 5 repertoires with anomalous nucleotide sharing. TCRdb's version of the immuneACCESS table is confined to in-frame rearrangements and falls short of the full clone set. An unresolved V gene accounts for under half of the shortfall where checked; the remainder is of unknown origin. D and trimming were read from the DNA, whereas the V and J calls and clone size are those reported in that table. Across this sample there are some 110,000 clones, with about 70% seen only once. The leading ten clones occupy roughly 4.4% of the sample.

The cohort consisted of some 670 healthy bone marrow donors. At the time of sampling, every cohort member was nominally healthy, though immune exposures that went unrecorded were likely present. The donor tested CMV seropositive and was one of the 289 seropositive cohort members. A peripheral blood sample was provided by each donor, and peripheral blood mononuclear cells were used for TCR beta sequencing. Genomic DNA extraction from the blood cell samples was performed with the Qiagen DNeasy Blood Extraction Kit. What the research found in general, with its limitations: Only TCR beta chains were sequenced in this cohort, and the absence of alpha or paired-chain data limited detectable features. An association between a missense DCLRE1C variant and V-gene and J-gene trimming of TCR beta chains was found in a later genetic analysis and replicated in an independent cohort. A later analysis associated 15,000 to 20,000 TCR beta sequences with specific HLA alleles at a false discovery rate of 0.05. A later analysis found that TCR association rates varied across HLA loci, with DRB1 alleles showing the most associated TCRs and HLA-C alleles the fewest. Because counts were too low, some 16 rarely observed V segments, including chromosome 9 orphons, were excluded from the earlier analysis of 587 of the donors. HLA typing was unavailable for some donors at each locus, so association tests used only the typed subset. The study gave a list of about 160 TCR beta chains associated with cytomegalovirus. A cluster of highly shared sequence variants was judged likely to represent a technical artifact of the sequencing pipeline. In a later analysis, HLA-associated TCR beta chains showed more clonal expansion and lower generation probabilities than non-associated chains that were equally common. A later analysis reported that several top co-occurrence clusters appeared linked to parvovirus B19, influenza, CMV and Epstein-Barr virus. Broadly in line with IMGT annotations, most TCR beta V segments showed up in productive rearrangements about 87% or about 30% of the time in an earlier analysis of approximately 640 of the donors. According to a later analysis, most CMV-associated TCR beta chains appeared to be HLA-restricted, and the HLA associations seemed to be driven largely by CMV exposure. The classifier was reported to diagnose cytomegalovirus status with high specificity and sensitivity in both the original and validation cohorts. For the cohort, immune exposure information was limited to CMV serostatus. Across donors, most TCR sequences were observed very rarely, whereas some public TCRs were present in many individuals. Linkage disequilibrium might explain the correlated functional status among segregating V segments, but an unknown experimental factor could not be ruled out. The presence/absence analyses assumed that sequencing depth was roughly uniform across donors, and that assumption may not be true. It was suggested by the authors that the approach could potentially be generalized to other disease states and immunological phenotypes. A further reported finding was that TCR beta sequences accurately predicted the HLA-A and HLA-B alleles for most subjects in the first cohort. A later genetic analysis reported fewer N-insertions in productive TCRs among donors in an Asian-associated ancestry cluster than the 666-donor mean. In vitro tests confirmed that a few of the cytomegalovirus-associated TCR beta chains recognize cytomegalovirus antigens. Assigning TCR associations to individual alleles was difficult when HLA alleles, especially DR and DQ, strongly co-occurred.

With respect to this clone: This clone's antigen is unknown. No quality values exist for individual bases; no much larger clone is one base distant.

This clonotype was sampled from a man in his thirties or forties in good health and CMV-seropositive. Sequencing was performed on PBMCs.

The CDR3 reads CASSRGQPSSYNEQFF. DNA sequence: TGCGCCAGCAGCAGAGGACAGCCTAGCTCCTACAATGAGCAGTTCTTC. The V and J genes are TRBV5-1 and TRBJ2-1, and perhaps TRBD1 as D gene, on 6 matching bases. As encoded in the germline V gene, CDR1 is SGHRS while CDR2 is YFSETQ. The CDR3, cysteine through phenylalanine, is 16 amino acids long. The sequence is cut down to CDR3 DNA, 48 bases in frame from base 1. V is cut by 4 bases and J by 0 bases, and the space between the germline ends is 14 bases.